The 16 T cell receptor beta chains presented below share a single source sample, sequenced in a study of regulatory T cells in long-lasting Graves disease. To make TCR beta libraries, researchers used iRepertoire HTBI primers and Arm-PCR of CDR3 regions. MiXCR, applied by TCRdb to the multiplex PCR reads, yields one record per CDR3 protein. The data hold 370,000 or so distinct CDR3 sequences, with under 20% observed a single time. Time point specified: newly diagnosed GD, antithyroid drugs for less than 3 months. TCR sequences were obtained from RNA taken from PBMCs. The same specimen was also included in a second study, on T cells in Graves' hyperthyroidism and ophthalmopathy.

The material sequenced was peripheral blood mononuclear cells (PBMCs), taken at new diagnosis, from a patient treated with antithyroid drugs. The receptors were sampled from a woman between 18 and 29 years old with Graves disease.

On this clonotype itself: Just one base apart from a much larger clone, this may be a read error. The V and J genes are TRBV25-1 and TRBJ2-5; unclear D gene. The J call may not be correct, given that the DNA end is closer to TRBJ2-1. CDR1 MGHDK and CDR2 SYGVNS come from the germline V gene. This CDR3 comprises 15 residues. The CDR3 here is CASSEYEQTQETQFF. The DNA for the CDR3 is TGTGCCAGCAGTGAATATGAGCAGACCCAAGAGACCCAGTTCTTC.

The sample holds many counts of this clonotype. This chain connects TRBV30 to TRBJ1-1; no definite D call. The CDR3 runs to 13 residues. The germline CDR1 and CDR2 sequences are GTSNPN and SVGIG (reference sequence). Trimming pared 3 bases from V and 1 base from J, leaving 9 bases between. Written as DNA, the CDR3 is TGTGCCTGGAGCCATTCCGAGAACACTGAAGCTTTCTTT. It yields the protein CAWSHSENTEAFF. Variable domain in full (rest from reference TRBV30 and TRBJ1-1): SQTIHQWPATLVQPVGSPLSLECTVEGTSNPNLYWYRQAAGRGLQLLFYSVGIGQISSEVPQNLSASRPQDRQFILSSKKLLLSDSGFYLCAWSHSENTEAFFGQGTRLTVV.

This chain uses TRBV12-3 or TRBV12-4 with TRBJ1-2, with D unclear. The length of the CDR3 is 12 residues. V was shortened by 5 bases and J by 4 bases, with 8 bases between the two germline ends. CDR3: CASSKGGYGYTF. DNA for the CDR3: TGTGCCAGCAGTAAGGGTGGCTATGGCTACACCTTC.

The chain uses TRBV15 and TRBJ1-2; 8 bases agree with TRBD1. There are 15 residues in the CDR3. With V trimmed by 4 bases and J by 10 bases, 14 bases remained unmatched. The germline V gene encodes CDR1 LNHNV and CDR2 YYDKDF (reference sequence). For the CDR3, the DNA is TGTGCCACCAGCACCGGACAGGGAGCACCTTACGACTACACCTTC. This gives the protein CATSTGQGAPYDYTF.

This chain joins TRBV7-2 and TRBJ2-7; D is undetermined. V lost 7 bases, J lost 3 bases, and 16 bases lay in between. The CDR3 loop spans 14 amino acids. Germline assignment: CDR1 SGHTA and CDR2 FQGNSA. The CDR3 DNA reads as TGTGCCAGCACCATCTCGAGGACGGACTACGAGCAGTACTTC. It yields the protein CASTISRTDYEQYF. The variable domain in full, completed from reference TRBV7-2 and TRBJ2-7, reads GAGVSQSPSNKVTEKGKDVELRCDPISGHTALYWYRQSLGQGLEFLIYFQGNSAPDKSGLPSDRFSAERTGGSVSTLTIQRTQQEDSAVYLCASTISRTDYEQYFGPGTRLTVT.

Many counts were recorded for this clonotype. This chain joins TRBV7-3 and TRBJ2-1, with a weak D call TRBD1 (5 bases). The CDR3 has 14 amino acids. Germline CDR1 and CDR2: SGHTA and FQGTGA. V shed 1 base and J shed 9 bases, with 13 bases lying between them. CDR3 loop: CASSLKVGAFEQFF. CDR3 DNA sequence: TGTGCCAGCAGCTTAAAGGTTGGGGCGTTTGAGCAGTTCTTC. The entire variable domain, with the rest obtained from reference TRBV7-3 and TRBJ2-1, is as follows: GAGVSQTPSNKVTEKGKYVELRCDPISGHTALYWYRQSLGQGPEFLIYFQGTGAADDSGLPNDRFFAVRPEGSVSTLKIQRTERGDSAVYLCASSLKVGAFEQFFGPGTRLTVL.

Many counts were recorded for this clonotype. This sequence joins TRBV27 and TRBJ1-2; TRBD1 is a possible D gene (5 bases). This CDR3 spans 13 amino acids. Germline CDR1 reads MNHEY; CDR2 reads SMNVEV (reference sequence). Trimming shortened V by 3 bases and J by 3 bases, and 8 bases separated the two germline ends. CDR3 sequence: CASSFGAHYGYTF. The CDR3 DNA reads TGTGCCAGCAGTTTCGGGGCCCACTATGGCTACACCTTC.

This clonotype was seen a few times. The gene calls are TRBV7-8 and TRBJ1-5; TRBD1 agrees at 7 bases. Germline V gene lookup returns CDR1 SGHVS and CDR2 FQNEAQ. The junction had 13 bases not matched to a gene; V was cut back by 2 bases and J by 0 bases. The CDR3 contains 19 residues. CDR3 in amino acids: CASSLLSGQDQYSNQPQHF. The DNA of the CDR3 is TGTGCCAGCAGCTTACTTAGTGGACAGGACCAATATAGCAATCAGCCCCAGCATTTT.

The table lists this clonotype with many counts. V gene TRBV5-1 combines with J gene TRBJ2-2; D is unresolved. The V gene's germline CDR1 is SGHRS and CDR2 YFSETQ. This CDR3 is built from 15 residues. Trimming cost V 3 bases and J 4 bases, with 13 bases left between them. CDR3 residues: CASSSRQGSTGELFF. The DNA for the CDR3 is TGCGCCAGCAGCTCGAGACAAGGTAGCACCGGGGAGCTGTTTTTT.

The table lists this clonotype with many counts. The CDR3 protein is CASSLSQGYTDTQYF. The DNA of the CDR3 is TGTGCCAGCAGCTTAAGTCAGGGCTACACAGATACGCAGTATTTT. The chain carries TRBV7-3 and TRBJ2-3; D might be TRBD1 (5 bases). CDR3 size: 15 residues. The germline V gene has CDR1 SGHTA and CDR2 FQGTGA. Trimming cost V 1 base and J 2 bases, with 10 bases left between them.

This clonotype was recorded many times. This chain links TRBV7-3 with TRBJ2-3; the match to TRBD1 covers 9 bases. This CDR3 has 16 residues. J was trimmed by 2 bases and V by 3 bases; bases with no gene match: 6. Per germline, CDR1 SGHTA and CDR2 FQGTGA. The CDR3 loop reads CASSLGTGSFTDTQYF. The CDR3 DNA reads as TGTGCCAGCAGCTTGGGGACAGGGAGTTTCACAGATACGCAGTATTTT.

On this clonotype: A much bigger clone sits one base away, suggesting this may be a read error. The CDR3 DNA sequence: TGCGCCAGCAGCCCACGGACTTCTAGCGGGGGGCAAAGCACAGATACGCGGTATTTT. Translation gives CASSPRTSSGGQSTDTRYF. This rearrangement joins TRBV5-1 to TRBJ2-3; the match to TRBD2 covers 11 bases. CDR1 is SGHRS and CDR2 is YFSETQ in the germline V gene. The CDR3 has 19 amino acids.

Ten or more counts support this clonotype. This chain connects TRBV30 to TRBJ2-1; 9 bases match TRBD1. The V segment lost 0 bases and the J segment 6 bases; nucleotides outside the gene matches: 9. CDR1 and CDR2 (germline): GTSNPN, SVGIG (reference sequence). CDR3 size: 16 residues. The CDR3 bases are TGTGCCTGGAGTGTGTTTGGCGGGACAGGGACCAATGAGCAGTTCTTC. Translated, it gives CAWSVFGGTGTNEQFF.

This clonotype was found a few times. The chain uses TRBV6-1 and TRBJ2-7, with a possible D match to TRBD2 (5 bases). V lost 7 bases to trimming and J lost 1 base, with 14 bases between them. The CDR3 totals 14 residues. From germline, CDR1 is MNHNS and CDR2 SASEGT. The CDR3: CASTTRASSYEQYF. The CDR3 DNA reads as TGTGCCAGCACCACGAGGGCCAGTTCCTACGAGCAGTACTTC.

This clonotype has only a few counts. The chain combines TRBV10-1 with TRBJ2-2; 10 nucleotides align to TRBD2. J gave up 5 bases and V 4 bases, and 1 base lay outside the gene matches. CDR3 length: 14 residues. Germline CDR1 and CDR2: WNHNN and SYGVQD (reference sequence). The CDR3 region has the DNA TGCGCCAGCAGTGTTAGCGGGAGGACCGGGGAGCTGTTTTTT. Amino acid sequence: CASSVSGRTGELFF.

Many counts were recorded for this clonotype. In DNA, the CDR3 is TGTGCCTGGAGCGCGGACAGGGAAGACGAGCAGTACTTC. Its protein product is CAWSADREDEQYF. V usage is TRBV30 and J usage is TRBJ2-7, with 8 bases that match TRBD1. Germline assignment: CDR1 GTSNPN and CDR2 SVGIG (reference sequence). The CDR3 is 13 residues long. The ends lost 3 bases at V and 5 bases at J; junction bases unmatched: 6.